The 21 T cell receptor beta chains reported below all come from one sample, sequenced in a study of T cell responses to AZD1222 COVID-19 vaccine. The assay was immunoSEQ multiplex PCR, and TCRdb's table has in-frame clones only and misses some. The table shows roughly 150,000 clones, with roughly nine tenths occurring only once. The sample was peripheral blood, taken 28 days after the second AZD1222 dose. The origin of the receptors is an adult who received the AZD1222 COVID-19 vaccine.

V is TRBV5-1 and J is TRBJ2-1; D is unresolved. Germline values: CDR1 SGHRS, CDR2 YFSETQ. CDR3 length: 11 residues. Trimming shortened V by 4 bases and J by 9 bases, and 8 bases separated the two germline ends. This CDR3 is CASSPLVEQFF. CDR3 bases: TGCGCCAGCAGCCCCCTCGTTGAGCAGTTCTTC.

To note about this clone: The same CDR3 can be traced to other DNA sequences in this sample. The chain joins TRBV7-6 to TRBJ2-2; D unresolved. The CDR3 has 14 amino acids. Germline CDR1 SGHVS, CDR2 FNYEAQ. The V end was cut by 1 base, the J end by 2 bases, with 5 bases between. The DNA of the CDR3 is TGTGCCAGCAGCTTAGAGGGAAACACCGGGGAGCTGTTTTTT. Translated, it gives CASSLEGNTGELFF. Variable domain in full (rest from reference TRBV7-6 and TRBJ2-2): GAGVSQSPRYKVTKRGQDVALRCDPISGHVSLYWYRQALGQGPEFLTYFNYEAQQDKSGLPNDRFSAERPEGSISTLTIQRTEQRDSAMYRCASSLEGNTGELFFGEGSRLTVL.

This clone was found a few times. The gene calls are TRBV7-9 and TRBJ1-4; TRBD1 might be the D (6 bases). The CDR3 covers 15 residues. Looked up from germline, CDR1 is SEHNR and CDR2 is FQNEAQ (reference sequence). Trimming shortened V by 0 bases and J by 8 bases, and 13 bases separated the two germline ends. The CDR3 coding sequence is TGTGCCAGCAGCTTAGCCGGCACAGGGTACGAAAAACTGTTTTTT. Protein: CASSLAGTGYEKLFF.

The V call is TRBV7-3, the J call TRBJ2-5, with D perhaps matching TRBD1 (5 bases). Trimming shortened V by 5 bases and J by 4 bases, and 11 bases separated the two germline ends. Germline CDR1 and CDR2: SGHTA and FQGTGA. The CDR3 is 13 amino acids. The CDR3 loop reads CASSLDTSETQYF. The CDR3 DNA follows: TGTGCCAGCAGCCTGGACACGTCAGAGACCCAGTACTTC.

The chain is built from TRBV7-2 and TRBJ1-4, with TRBD1 matching 9 bases. Germline V gene sequence: CDR1 SGHTA, CDR2 FQGNSA. V lost 5 bases, J lost 8 bases, and 15 bases stayed unmatched. The CDR3 has 17 residues. The CDR3 protein is CASSHAPQGAREEKLFF. CDR3 nucleotides: TGTGCCAGCAGCCACGCACCACAGGGGGCGCGGGAAGAAAAACTGTTTTTT.

This chain links TRBV7-8 with TRBJ1-4; D uncertain. The V gene lost 5 bases and the J gene lost 0 bases, with 10 bases spanning the gap. CDR1 and CDR2 from the germline V gene are SGHVS and FQNEAQ. There are 15 residues in the CDR3. In DNA form, the CDR3 reads TGTGCCAGCAGCAGGACTGACACAACTAATGAAAAACTGTTTTTT. It encodes CASSRTDTTNEKLFF. The complete variable domain, with remaining parts taken from reference TRBV7-8 and TRBJ1-4, reads GAGVSQSPRYKVAKRGQDVALRCDPISGHVSLFWYQQALGQGPEFLTYFQNEAQLDKSGLPSDRFFAERPEGSVSTLKIQRTQQEDSAVYLCASSRTDTTNEKLFFGSGTQLSVL.

The V gene is TRBV28, the J gene TRBJ2-3, with TRBD2 matching over 16 bases. This CDR3 comprises 18 residues. The trim removed 8 bases at V and 1 base at J, leaving 9 bases unmatched. Germline loops: CDR1 MDHEN, CDR2 SYDVKM. CDR3 residues: CASRPGTSGGAGTDTQYF. CDR3 DNA sequence: TGTGCCAGCCGTCCCGGGACTAGCGGGGGGGCTGGCACAGATACGCAGTATTTT.

The V call is TRBV5-1, the J call TRBJ1-1, with D possibly being TRBD1 (5 bases). The V gene's germline CDR1 is SGHRS and CDR2 YFSETQ. The CDR3 runs 13 residues. The V gene lost 5 bases and the J gene lost 1 base, with 9 bases spanning the gap. CDR3 residues: CASSKGANTEAFF. CDR3 in DNA: TGCGCCAGCAGTAAAGGGGCGAACACTGAAGCTTTCTTT.

CDR3 coding DNA: TGTGCCAGTACCATACCTCTCCGCGCGGGGACTGAAGCTTTCTTT. Its protein is CASTIPLRAGTEAFF. This sequence joins TRBV19 and TRBJ1-1; no clear D. The CDR3 is 15 amino acids. The germline gives CDR1 LNHDA, CDR2 SQIVND (reference sequence). Trimming removed 7 bases at V and 5 bases at J, with 20 bases between.

V is TRBV11-3 and J is TRBJ2-1; D possibly matches TRBD1 or TRBD2 (5 bases each). Trimming took 0 bases from V and 0 from J, leaving 9 bases between them. This CDR3 has 16 amino acids. Germline CDR1 and CDR2: SGHNT and YENEEA. CDR3 protein: CASSLDSGSSYNEQFF. CDR3 in DNA: TGTGCCAGCAGCTTAGACTCAGGGAGCTCCTACAATGAGCAGTTCTTC.

This rearrangement joins TRBV14 to TRBJ2-1; D not resolved. CDR3 length equals 16 residues. V lost 2 bases and J lost 0, with 11 bases in between. Germline assignment: CDR1 SGHDN and CDR2 FVKESK. The CDR3 DNA follows: TGTGCCAGCAGCCAACACCTATTCAGCTCCTACAATGAGCAGTTCTTC. As protein: CASSQHLFSSYNEQFF.

This chain joins TRBV6-1 and TRBJ1-2, with TRBD1 as a possible D gene (5 bases). In germline, CDR1 is MNHNS, CDR2 SASEGT. V was clipped by 2 bases and J by 7 bases, with 8 bases between them. The CDR3 covers 12 residues. The CDR3 here is CASSEFRAGYTF. Written as DNA, the CDR3 is TGTGCCAGCAGTGAATTCAGGGCTGGCTACACCTTC.

This chain connects TRBV5-6 to TRBJ1-5; the match to TRBD1 covers 8 bases. Germline CDR1 SGHDT, CDR2 YYEEEE. The trim removed 4 bases at V and 5 bases at J, leaving 8 bases unmatched. This CDR3 is 15 amino acids long. The CDR3 DNA follows: TGTGCCAGCAGCCGGACAGGGATCGAGGATCAGCCCCAGCATTTT. It translates to CASSRTGIEDQPQHF.

J is TRBJ1-2 and V is TRBV15; D may be TRBD1 (5 bases). CDR1 LNHNV and CDR2 YYDKDF come from the germline V gene (reference sequence). The CDR3 has 15 amino acids. V was trimmed by 3 bases and J by 2 bases, leaving 13 bases between them. The DNA for the CDR3 is TGTGCCACCAGCAGTGACAGCTTACCCAACTATGGCTACACCTTC. Residues: CATSSDSLPNYGYTF. Looking up the rest from reference TRBV15 and TRBJ1-2 gives the full variable domain: DAMVIQNPRYQVTQFGKPVTLSCSQTLNHNVMYWYQQKSSQAPKLLFHYYDKDFNNEADTPDNFQSRRPNTSFCFLDIRSPGLGDTAMYLCATSSDSLPNYGYTFGSGTRLTVV.

The CDR3, as DNA: TGCGCCAGCATAGGACAGGGGTATGAAAATGAGCAGTTCTTC. It yields the protein CASIGQGYENEQFF. This chain connects TRBV5-1 to TRBJ2-1; 9 bases align to TRBD1. CDR1 and CDR2 from the germline V gene are SGHRS and YFSETQ. This CDR3 has 14 amino acids. Losses at the gene ends were 6 bases for V and 7 bases for J; bases not matched to a gene: 8. Full variable domain (outside the CDR3, taken from reference TRBV5-1 and TRBJ2-1): KAGVTQTPRYLIKTRGQQVTLSCSPISGHRSVSWYQQTPGQGLQFLFEYFSETQRNKGNFPGRFSGRQFSNSRSEMNVSTLELGDSALYLCASIGQGYENEQFFGPGTRLTVL.

This chain joins TRBV5-4 and TRBJ1-4; 10 nucleotides line up with TRBD1. Germline trimming cut 4 bases from V and 7 bases from J; bases unmatched to any gene: 10. Germline V gene sequence: CDR1 SGHNT, CDR2 YYREEE (reference sequence). The CDR3 sequence is 16 residues long. CDR3 DNA sequence: TGTGCCAGCAGCATCCTAACGGGACAGGGGTCTGAAAAACTGTTTTTT. Its translation is CASSILTGQGSEKLFF.

The chain combines TRBV29-1 with TRBJ1-3, with D unresolved. The CDR3 totals 12 residues. V gave up 4 bases and J gave up 4 bases, with 8 bases separating them. The V gene's germline CDR1 is SQVTM and CDR2 ANQGSEA. CDR3 DNA: TGCAGCGTTGGGCCAGTAGGAAACACCATATATTTT. It yields the protein CSVGPVGNTIYF. The full variable domain, rest sourced from reference TRBV29-1 and TRBJ1-3, is SAVISQKPSRDICQRGTSLTIQCQVDSQVTMMFWYRQQPGQSLTLIATANQGSEATYESGFVIDKFPISRPNLTFSTLTVSNMSPEDSSIYLCSVGPVGNTIYFGEGSWLTVV.

The chain uses TRBV2 and TRBJ1-1; D might be TRBD1 (6 bases). Germline lookup yields CDR1 SNHLY and CDR2 FYNNEI. The CDR3 is 14 residues long. Deletions cut 2 bases from V and 1 base from J, with 8 bases between. As DNA, the CDR3 is TGTGCCAGCAGTGAAACAGGGACGAACACTGAAGCTTTCTTT. Translation: CASSETGTNTEAFF.

The CDR3 DNA reads TGTGCCAGCCTATCTCAGGGGGCCCCTAACTATGGCTACACCTTC. Residues: CASLSQGAPNYGYTF. V and J are TRBV7-9 and TRBJ1-2; 8 positions match TRBD1. This CDR3 is 15 amino acids long. V shed 8 bases, J shed 0 bases, and the junction held 8 bases outside the gene matches. Germline-derived CDR1 and CDR2 are SEHNR and FQNEAQ (reference sequence).

The V and J genes are TRBV11-2 and TRBJ2-3; no clear D. In germline, CDR1 is SGHAT, CDR2 FQNNGV. CDR3 length: 15 amino acids. With 2 bases removed from V and 4 bases from J, the gap between germline ends came to 13 bases. This CDR3 is CASSLLGISADTQYF. The DNA of the CDR3 is TGTGCCAGCAGCTTACTAGGAATATCGGCAGATACGCAGTATTTT.

This chain connects TRBV3-1 (or the pseudogene TRBV3-2) to TRBJ2-7; unclear D gene. CDR3 length equals 13 residues. Per the germline V gene, CDR1 is LGHDT and CDR2 is YNNKEL (reference sequence). V was trimmed by 2 bases and J by 1 base, leaving 6 bases between them. Here the CDR3 DNA reads TGTGCCAGCAGCCAAAGAGGATCCTACGAGCAGTACTTC. The encoded protein is CASSQRGSYEQYF.